Listed below are T cell receptor beta chains from one sample, sequenced in a study of shared clonotypes between healthy human individuals. Libraries were prepared by immunoSEQ multiplex PCR; TCRdb keeps only in-frame clonotypes and omits some of them. The sample consists of under 2.5 million clones, under 95% of them appearing once. Sequenced input: naive CD4+ T cells from PBMCs. The receptors come from a man in his late teens or twenties in good health. Some clones in this sample may be carry-over from other donors' samples. Each CDR3 is given with its conserved first and last residue. Each record gives: CDR3 length, D gene, V gene, J gene, clone size, CDR3 DNA, CDR3 protein. D genes are given only for firm matches. Size values are once, few and many counts, or a class for expanded clones, and some rows have none.

13,TRBD1,TRBV19,TRBJ2-7,NA,TGTGCCAGTAGCCAGGGACAGATCTACGAGCAGTACTTC,CASSQGQIYEQYF
14,NA,TRBV28,TRBJ2-7,NA,TGTGCCAGCAGTTTGAGGCAGACAGCCTACGAGCAGTACTTC,CASSLRQTAYEQYF
12,NA,TRBV19,TRBJ1-2,NA,TGTGCCAGTACTTTGGGTTTTGGTGGCTACACCTTC,CASTLGFGGYTF
15,NA,TRBV7-9,TRBJ1-2,NA,TGTGCCAGCAGCTCCGGGTCCTGGGGCGACTATGGCTACACCTTC,CASSSGSWGDYGYTF
15,TRBD1,TRBV9,TRBJ1-2,once,TGTGCCAGCAGCGGACGGGACAGAACTAACTATGGCTACACCTTC,CASSGRDRTNYGYTF
16,TRBD1,TRBV11-2,TRBJ2-5,NA,TGTGCCAGCAGCTCCTGGACAGGGAATTACCAAGAGACCCAGTACTTC,CASSSWTGNYQETQYF
15,NA,TRBV7-8,TRBJ1-1,NA,TGTGCCAGCAGCTTAGCGCGGATGGGTCTCACTGAAGCTTTCTTT,CASSLARMGLTEAFF
16,NA,TRBV2,TRBJ1-5,NA,TGTGCCAGCAGTGATCAGGGGCCCTATAGCAATCAGCCCCAGCATTTT,CASSDQGPYSNQPQHF
17,TRBD1,TRBV25-1,TRBJ2-5,NA,TGTGCCAGCAGTGATCGATTTAGGACAGGGGGCGTTGAGACCCAGTACTTC,CASSDRFRTGGVETQYF
14,NA,TRBV29-1,TRBJ1-1,NA,TGCAGCGTTCGAAGAAGGATAGCCGACACTGAAGCTTTCTTT,CSVRRRIADTEAFF
14,TRBD1,TRBV28,TRBJ1-2,NA,TGTGCCAGCAGTCGACAGGGGGTTGGGGATGGCTACACCTTC,CASSRQGVGDGYTF
11,NA,TRBV4-1,TRBJ2-1,NA,TGCGCCAGCAGCGATCTTACAGGGAAGTTCTTC,CASSDLTGKFF
15,NA,TRBV5-1,TRBJ1-1,NA,TGCGCCAGCAGCTTGGTCCGGCAGGTCAACACTGAAGCTTTCTTT,CASSLVRQVNTEAFF
15,NA,TRBV28,TRBJ2-2,NA,TGTGCCAGCAGTTTGCAGGGCAAGAGCACCGGGGAGCTGTTTTTT,CASSLQGKSTGELFF
16,NA,TRBV4-3,TRBJ1-3,NA,TGCGCCAGCAGCCAAGATTATCGGCAGGGAGGAAACACCATATATTTT,CASSQDYRQGGNTIYF
15,TRBD1,TRBV29-1,TRBJ1-1,NA,TGCAGCGTCGACAAACAGGGGGCGGTCAACACTGAAGCTTTCTTT,CSVDKQGAVNTEAFF
15,NA,TRBV28,TRBJ1-5,NA,TGTGCCAGCAGGACGGGGGGGGCAAGCAATCAGCCCCAGCATTTT,CASRTGGASNQPQHF
16,TRBD2,TRBV19,TRBJ2-2,few,TGTGCCACGACTTCGATAGCGGGAGGTAACACCGGGGAGCTGTTTTTT,CATTSIAGGNTGELFF
13,TRBD2,TRBV11-3,TRBJ2-1,NA,TGTGCTTCGGCGGGAGTCTCCTACAATGAGCAGTTCTTC,CASAGVSYNEQFF
13,NA,TRBV5-1,TRBJ2-2,NA,TGCGCCAGCCTAGACGAACCGGCCGGGGAGCTGTTTTTT,CASLDEPAGELFF
14,NA,TRBV6-4,TRBJ2-2,NA,TGTGCCAGCAGGCCGGGATCCCTCACCGGGGAGCTGTTTTTT,CASRPGSLTGELFF
14,NA,TRBV9,TRBJ1-2,NA,TGTGCCAGCAGCGGCGCTTGGACAGTGAGTGGCTACACCTTC,CASSGAWTVSGYTF
15,TRBD2,TRBV28,TRBJ2-7,NA,TGTGCCAGCAGTTCAGGGCGGGAGTGGTCCTACGAGCAGTACTTC,CASSSGREWSYEQYF
17,TRBD2,TRBV5-1,TRBJ2-2,once,TGCGCCACAGAACCGGGACTAGCGGGAGTGAACACCGGGGAGCTGTTTTTT,CATEPGLAGVNTGELFF
14,TRBD1,TRBV6-5,TRBJ2-2,NA,TGTGCCAGCAGTTTGGGACAGACGATCGGGGAGCTGTTTTTT,CASSLGQTIGELFF
13,NA,TRBV10-1,TRBJ2-7,NA,TGCGCCAGCAATCAGGGGCCCTCCTACGAGCAGTACTTC,CASNQGPSYEQYF
14,NA,TRBV4-1,TRBJ2-7,NA,TGCGCCAGCAGCCAAGGACACAGCTCCTACGAGCAGTACTTC,CASSQGHSSYEQYF
13,NA,TRBV5-6,TRBJ1-5,NA,TGTGCCAGCAGCTTGGGGGTTAATCAGCCCCAGCATTTT,CASSLGVNQPQHF
14,TRBD1,TRBV15,TRBJ1-5,NA,TGTGCCACCAGCAGGACAGGGCGCAATCAGCCCCAGCATTTT,CATSRTGRNQPQHF
15,TRBD1,TRBV18,TRBJ1-1,NA,TGTGCCAGCTCACAGCAGGGGGATATGAACACTGAAGCTTTCTTT,CASSQQGDMNTEAFF
14,NA,TRBV28,TRBJ2-7,NA,TGTGCCAGCAGTCCCTCACGTTACGGTGGGGAACAGTACTTC,CASSPSRYGGEQYF
13,NA,TRBV11-3,TRBJ2-1,NA,TGTGCCAGCAGCCACCGTTCCGGGTTTGAGCAGTTCTTC,CASSHRSGFEQFF
14,NA,TRBV28,TRBJ1-3,NA,TGTGCCAGCAGCAAAACTTTCTCTGGAAACACCATATATTTT,CASSKTFSGNTIYF
13,NA,TRBV6-5,TRBJ2-1,NA,TGTGCCAGCAGCCTACTAGGGTTTAGTGAGCAGTTCTTC,CASSLLGFSEQFF
16,NA,TRBV21-1,TRBJ2-5,NA,TGTGCCAGCAGCAAATCACAGGACAGGGCCGTAGAGACCCAGTACTTC,CASSKSQDRAVETQYF
16,NA,TRBV5-1,TRBJ2-5,NA,TGCGCCAGCAGCTCCCAGCCCTTAGACTCGGGAGAGACCCAGTACTTC,CASSSQPLDSGETQYF
14,NA,TRBV5-8,TRBJ2-7,NA,TGTGCCAGCAGCCACGGGAGGGGGACAGGCGAGCAGTACTTC,CASSHGRGTGEQYF
16,NA,TRBV28,TRBJ1-5,NA,TGTGCCAGCAGCCCGTCCACCCCAGGCGGCAATCAGCCCCAGCATTTT,CASSPSTPGGNQPQHF
15,NA,TRBV5-6,TRBJ1-5,NA,TGTGCCAGCACAAAGGGGGGTCCTAGCAATCAGCCCCAGCATTTT,CASTKGGPSNQPQHF
15,TRBD1,TRBV7-2,TRBJ1-2,NA,TGTGCCAGCAGCCCAGGCCGAGGACAGGCCTATGGCTACACCTTC,CASSPGRGQAYGYTF
15,TRBD1,TRBV2,TRBJ2-5,NA,TGTGCCAGCAGCGAGCAGACAGGGGGCGGAGAGACCCAGTACTTC,CASSEQTGGGETQYF
16,TRBD2,TRBV5-1,TRBJ2-2,NA,TGCGCCAGCAGCTTGGCTGGGACTAGCAGCACCGGGGAGCTGTTTTTT,CASSLAGTSSTGELFF
17,NA,TRBV11-3,TRBJ2-2,NA,TGTGCCAGCAGCAGGGACGGTTCTGCAGCGAACACCGGGGAGCTGTTTTTT,CASSRDGSAANTGELFF
14,TRBD2,TRBV7-2,TRBJ2-7,NA,TGTGCCAGCAGCTGGCGGGAGGGCCAGTACGAGCAGTACTTC,CASSWREGQYEQYF
13,NA,TRBV10-3,TRBJ1-1,few,TGTGCCATCAGTGGGACGGGGGACACTGAAGCTTTCTTT,CAISGTGDTEAFF
16,NA,TRBV4-2,TRBJ1-5,NA,TGTGCCAGCAGCCAACATTGGTGGCCGGTCGATCAGCCCCAGCATTTT,CASSQHWWPVDQPQHF
19,TRBD2,TRBV4-1,TRBJ2-7,NA,TGCGCCAGCAGCCACCCCGGGACTAGCGGGAGGCCGGAAGCCTACGAGCAGTACTTC,CASSHPGTSGRPEAYEQYF
20,NA,TRBV6-1,TRBJ1-5,NA,TGTGCCAGCAGTGAAGAGGAGAAGGGGTGGATGCTCTCTAGCAATCAGCCCCAGCATTTT,CASSEEEKGWMLSSNQPQHF
16,TRBD2,TRBV5-4,TRBJ2-2,NA,TGTGCCAGCAGCTTCTCGCTAGCGGCGAACACCGGGGAGCTGTTTTTT,CASSFSLAANTGELFF
14,NA,TRBV28,TRBJ1-2,NA,TGTGCCAGCAGTCCGACAGCACCTAACTATGGCTACACCTTC,CASSPTAPNYGYTF
15,TRBD2,TRBV9,TRBJ2-2,NA,TGTGCCAGCAGCTCGCGACTAGCGTATACCGGGGAGCTGTTTTTT,CASSSRLAYTGELFF
15,NA,TRBV5-1,TRBJ2-1,NA,TGCGCCAGCAGCATCGTGGATTTCTCCTACAATGAGCAGTTCTTC,CASSIVDFSYNEQFF
16,TRBD1,TRBV7-2,TRBJ1-4,NA,TGTGCCAGCAGCACAAGCCGACAGGGGCTTAATGAAAAACTGTTTTTT,CASSTSRQGLNEKLFF
17,NA,TRBV19,TRBJ1-2,NA,TGTGCCAGTAGTATGCTTGGCGGCGGGGTATTAAGCTATGGCTACACCTTC,CASSMLGGGVLSYGYTF
14,NA,TRBV18,TRBJ1-5,NA,TGTGCCAGCTCACCCGGTATGGACGGCCAGCCCCAGCATTTT,CASSPGMDGQPQHF
14,NA,TRBV7-2,TRBJ2-7,NA,TGTGCCAGCAGCTTCGGTGCAGCCGCCTACGAGCAGTACTTC,CASSFGAAAYEQYF
15,NA,TRBV19,TRBJ2-6,NA,TGTGCCAGTAGTTTCGCTAGCGCTGGGGCCAACGTCCTGACTTTC,CASSFASAGANVLTF
13,TRBD2,TRBV7-6,TRBJ2-5,NA,TGTGCCAGCAGCTCTGGACTAGCGGAGACCCAGTACTTC,CASSSGLAETQYF